What follows is one T cell receptor (beta chain) and its context. This sample is drawn from a study of blood T cell repertoires in COVID-19. In the study overall: Samples representing acute and convalescent COVID-19 were sourced from the United States, Italy and Spain. T cells, B-cell-depleted T cells, or PBMCs provided the cDNA or gDNA that served as material.

V dropped 7 bases and J dropped 0; count of bases not matched to a gene: 4. CDR1 and CDR2 (germline): SGHTA, FQGNSA. The CDR3 loop spans 14 amino acids. Profiled with immunoSEQ multiplex PCR; TCRdb holds only in-frame clones, not every one. The table has 190,000 or so clones, about 77% seen once; the top ten hold 2.5% to 3%. This clonotype was obtained from an elderly woman with active or convalescent COVID-19. The sample consisted of peripheral blood. The chain has TRBV7-2 and TRBJ2-5, with 8 bases identical to TRBD2. The chain's CDR3 is CASTGTRYQETQYF. The CDR3 bases are TGTGCCAGCACCGGGACTAGGTACCAAGAGACCCAGTACTTC.